The 25 T cell receptor beta chains in this list originate from one sample, sequenced in a study of T-cell memory formation after mild COVID-19 (dated by TCRdb to the early 2020s). Library method: 5' RACE. Instrument used: Illumina NovaSeq 6000. Through fastp at Q25 and MiXCR, TCRdb rebuilt clones from the public reads, retaining in-frame beta chains. Each CDR3 protein appears once, grouped with its most common genes and DNA. Counted in this sample were around 47,000 distinct CDR3 sequences; roughly 9% of them appeared once. Approximately 10% of the sample rests with the top ten. The sequencing input was PBMCs or a T cell subset sorted from them (not recorded which). Receptor source: an adult woman who had mild COVID-19 (a few samples of this study predate the infection). The sample titles of this study are shuffled in the database, so cell type and time point are left out; the donor was told from shared clones.

This clonotype turned up a few times. The genes are TRBV19 and TRBJ2-1; a possible D gene is TRBD2 (5 bases). V dropped 2 bases and J dropped 3 bases, with 8 bases sitting between them. In germline, CDR1 is LNHDA, CDR2 SQIVND (reference sequence). CDR3 length: 14 residues. The CDR3 DNA sequence: TGTGCCAGTAGTATAAGCGGCGTCTACAATGAGCAGTTCTTC. This codes for CASSISGVYNEQFF. Drawing the rest from reference TRBV19 and TRBJ2-1, the complete variable domain is DGGITQSPKYLFRKEGQNVTLSCEQNLNHDAMYWYRQDPGQGLRLIYYSQIVNDFQKGDIAEGYSVSREKKESFPLTVTSAQKNPTAFYLCASSISGVYNEQFFGPGTRLTVL.

V and J are TRBV6-6 and TRBJ2-2; a possible D gene is TRBD2 (5 bases). This CDR3 region has 16 residues. The germline V and J ends were trimmed by 5 bases and 4 bases, with 17 bases remaining between them. The V gene's germline CDR1 is MNHNY and CDR2 SVGAGI (reference sequence). Written as DNA, the CDR3 is TGTGCCAGCAGTCCCAATAGAGGGTGGGGCACCGGGGAGCTGTTTTTT. It translates to CASSPNRGWGTGELFF.

This clonotype was recorded a few times. The chain combines TRBV30 with TRBJ1-6; 9 nucleotides agree with TRBD1. The CDR3 loop spans 14 amino acids. Germline-derived CDR1 and CDR2 are GTSNPN and SVGIG (reference sequence). With V trimmed by 5 bases and J by 7 bases, 6 bases remained unmatched. CDR3: CAWSTGGENSPLHF. CDR3 in DNA: TGTGCCTGGTCAACAGGGGGCGAAAATTCACCCCTCCACTTT.

This clonotype was observed a handful of times. The J gene is TRBJ1-1, the V gene TRBV18, with D perhaps TRBD1 (5 bases). Trimming stripped 2 bases from V and 1 base from J, with 11 bases between. Germline V gives CDR1 KGHSH, CDR2 LQKENI. The CDR3 is 15 residues long. The CDR3 DNA sequence: TGTGCCAGCTCACCAATGGAGGGGAAGAACACTGAAGCTTTCTTT. This encodes CASSPMEGKNTEAFF.

For this clonotype: Germline and junction disagree at one end, which may indicate a read error. This sequence joins TRBV15 and TRBJ1-2, with 9 bases matching TRBD1. This CDR3 contains 14 residues. CDR1 is LNHNV and CDR2 is YYDKDF in the germline V gene (reference sequence). The CDR3 DNA follows: TGTGCCACCAGCAGTCTCCGGGACAGGGCGATCCTCGCCTTC. This sequence encodes CATSSLRDRAILAF.

In this sample, this clonotype turned up many times. This rearrangement joins TRBV7-2 to TRBJ1-1; D gene uncertain. V was shortened by 7 bases and J by 2 bases, with 20 bases between the two germline ends. Germline loops: CDR1 SGHTA, CDR2 FQGNSA. The CDR3 has 16 amino acids. For the CDR3, the DNA is TGTGCCAGCATCCGTCGGGCAGGACCCATAAACACTGAAGCTTTCTTT. It translates to CASIRRAGPINTEAFF.

This clonotype was counted between two and nine times. The chain couples TRBV29-1 to TRBJ2-3, with D perhaps matching TRBD2 (7 bases). Germline lookup yields CDR1 SQVTM and CDR2 ANQGSEA. This CDR3 comprises 13 residues. V was clipped by 4 bases and J by 5 bases, with 13 bases between them. The CDR3 DNA reads as TGCAGCGTTGCCGGGGGGCAAGGAGATACGCAGTATTTT. Translated: CSVAGGQGDTQYF.

Many counts were recorded for this clonotype. This chain links TRBV12-3 or TRBV12-4 with TRBJ2-7, with D unclear. The V end lost 1 base, the J end lost 6 bases, and 13 bases lay between the germline ends. This CDR3 contains 14 residues. CDR3 DNA: TGTGCCAGCAGTTTAGTTGGTCAGCTCGCCGAGCAGTACTTC. It encodes CASSLVGQLAEQYF.

The gene calls are TRBV21-1 and TRBJ2-6; no DNA check was done on the table's D call, TRBD1. TRBV21-1 is termed a pseudogene. The CDR3 totals 17 residues. Here the CDR3 DNA reads TGTGCCAGCAGCAAAAGTATAGGACACCCGGGGGCCAACGTCCTGACTTTC. Translation: CASSKSIGHPGANVLTF.

The chain joins TRBV12-3 or TRBV12-4 to TRBJ2-3; 9 nucleotides match TRBD2. V dropped 5 bases and J dropped 3; count of bases not matched to a gene: 6. This CDR3 region has 15 residues. In nucleotides, the CDR3 is TGTGCCAGCAGTGGACTTGGACTAGCGACAGATACGCAGTATTTT. Its translation is CASSGLGLATDTQYF.

This chain uses TRBV14 with TRBJ1-6, with D maybe TRBD1 (5 bases). Trimming shortened V by 4 bases and J by 19 bases, and 26 bases separated the two germline ends. Per the germline V gene, CDR1 is SGHDN and CDR2 is FVKESK. This CDR3 comprises 15 residues. The CDR3 protein is CASSRRQTEPKDIHF. The CDR3 bases are TGTGCCAGCAGCCGACGACAGACAGAACCCAAGGATATTCACTTT.

This clonotype showed up many times. The CDR3 sequence is CASSKLQGLAGNQETQYF. Here the CDR3 DNA reads TGTGCCAGCAGTAAACTACAGGGACTAGCGGGCAATCAAGAGACCCAGTACTTC. The V gene is TRBV12-3 or TRBV12-4, the J gene TRBJ2-5, with 12 nucleotides matching TRBD2. J was trimmed by 2 bases and V by 5 bases; bases with no gene match: 12. CDR3 length equals 18 residues.

The rearrangement links TRBV5-1 to TRBJ1-1, with 8 bases that match TRBD1. Germline V gene sequence: CDR1 SGHRS, CDR2 YFSETQ. V trimming: 3 bases; J trimming: 5 bases; junction bases outside the gene matches: 6. The CDR3 sequence is 14 residues long. The CDR3 coding sequence is TGCGCCAGCAGCTCACTGACAGGGGAGACTGAAGCTTTCTTT. This translates into CASSSLTGETEAFF.

V gene TRBV6-2 or TRBV6-3 combines with J gene TRBJ2-3, with D possibly matching TRBD1 (6 bases). V lost 5 bases and J lost 4, with 19 bases in between. This CDR3 is built from 16 residues. CDR1 and CDR2 (germline): MNHEY, SVGEGT. The CDR3 reads CASSASSGQPPDTQYF. The CDR3 DNA follows: TGTGCCAGCAGTGCCTCGAGTGGACAGCCCCCAGATACGCAGTATTTT.

This clonotype was counted a few times. The rearrangement joins TRBV3-1 to TRBJ2-1; D perhaps matches TRBD1 (6 bases). Trimming removed 6 bases from V and 9 bases from J, with 21 bases in between. The germline V gene encodes CDR1 LGHDT and CDR2 YNNKEL (reference sequence). The CDR3 totals 15 residues. The CDR3 sequence: CASRQRRGHTTEQFF. CDR3 DNA: TGTGCCAGCAGGCAAAGACGGGGACATACAACTGAGCAGTTCTTC.

This clonotype was counted between two and nine times. The gene calls are TRBV5-4 and TRBJ2-1; D is perhaps TRBD2 (7 bases). The CDR3 extends over 13 amino acids. Per germline, CDR1 SGHNT and CDR2 YYREEE (reference sequence). With 7 bases removed from V and 5 bases from J, the gap between germline ends came to 13 bases. This CDR3 is CASGGGLDNEQFF. CDR3 nucleotides: TGTGCCAGCGGGGGGGGCCTCGACAATGAGCAGTTCTTC. The variable domain in full, with the rest retrieved from reference TRBV5-4 and TRBJ2-1, is ETGVTQSPTHLIKTRGQQVTLRCSSQSGHNTVSWYQQALGQGPQFIFQYYREEENGRGNFPPRFSGLQFPNYSSELNVNALELDDSALYLCASGGGLDNEQFFGPGTRLTVL.

This clonotype was picked up many times. This chain links TRBV12-3 or TRBV12-4 with TRBJ2-7, with 13 bases identical to TRBD2. Unmatched junction bases numbered 1, after V lost 5 bases and J lost 3 bases. This CDR3 is built from 14 residues. DNA for the CDR3: TGTGCCAGCAGTCGACTAGCGGGGGGCTACGAGCAGTACTTC. Encoded protein: CASSRLAGGYEQYF.

This clonotype showed up just a few times. In nucleotides, the CDR3 is TGTGCCAGCAGTGGACTAGCGGGCAACAATGAGCAGTTCTTC. Residues: CASSGLAGNNEQFF. The chain uses TRBV6-4 and TRBJ2-1; 10 bases fit TRBD2. The V gene's germline CDR1 is MRHNA and CDR2 SNTAGT. This CDR3 region has 14 residues. V lost 4 bases, J lost 5 bases, and 2 bases stayed unmatched.

V gene TRBV7-2 combines with J gene TRBJ1-2; 7 bases map to TRBD1. The germline gives CDR1 SGHTA, CDR2 FQGNSA. The V segment lost 2 bases and the J segment 2 bases; nucleotides outside the gene matches: 11. This CDR3 spans 17 amino acids. This chain's CDR3 is CASSLSGPEGANYGYTF. CDR3 nucleotide sequence: TGTGCCAGCAGCTTATCCGGTCCCGAGGGGGCGAACTATGGCTACACCTTC.

The chain has TRBV3-1 and TRBJ2-7, with 9 bases aligning to TRBD2. CDR3 size: 14 residues. V lost 5 bases and J lost 4; bases outside the gene matches: 6. The germline V gene encodes CDR1 LGHDT and CDR2 YNNKEL (reference sequence). The CDR3 here is CASSSGLAAYEQYF. In nucleotides, the CDR3 is TGTGCCAGCAGCTCGGGACTAGCTGCATACGAGCAGTACTTC.

Many counts were recorded for this clonotype. V usage is TRBV6-6 and J usage is TRBJ1-6; weak D call: TRBD1 (6 bases). The germline V gene encodes CDR1 MNHNY and CDR2 SVGAGI (reference sequence). The length of the CDR3 is 21 residues. Trimming took off 0 bases at V and 7 bases at J, with 28 bases between the two ends. In DNA, the CDR3 is TGTGCCAGCAGTTACTCAGTCGGACGGGGGGCAAGGTTAAGTGGCAATTCACCCCTCCACTTT. Translated, it gives CASSYSVGRGARLSGNSPLHF.

This clonotype was detected only a few times. The CDR3 nucleotides read TGTGCCAGCAGCCTAGGACTAGCGGGAGAAAGAGAGACCCAGTACTTC. Protein sequence: CASSLGLAGERETQYF. The rearrangement links TRBV7-3 to TRBJ2-5, with 13 positions matching TRBD2. Trimming removed 5 bases from V and 4 bases from J; junction bases left unmatched: 7. The V gene's germline CDR1 is SGHTA and CDR2 FQGTGA. The CDR3 extends over 16 amino acids.

This clonotype was found a few times. The chain links TRBV9 to TRBJ1-2; TRBD1 aligns across 7 bases. Germline CDR1 is SGDLS and CDR2 is YYNGEE. The CDR3 is 13 residues long. V trimming: 3 bases; J trimming: 13 bases; junction bases outside the gene matches: 12. The DNA of the CDR3 is TGTGCCAGCAGCGCGGACCCGACAGGGCGGATCACCTTC. It encodes CASSADPTGRITF.

This chain connects TRBV7-2 to TRBJ2-7; 9 bases are a match to TRBD1. Germline loops: CDR1 SGHTA, CDR2 FQGNSA. The CDR3 length is 15 residues. After removal of 1 base from V and 3 bases from J, the junction contained 4 bases not matched to a gene. CDR3 region: CASSLEDRGNYEQYF. In DNA form, the CDR3 reads TGTGCCAGCAGCTTAGAGGACAGGGGTAACTACGAGCAGTACTTC.

The table lists this clonotype with a few counts. This chain links TRBV5-4 with TRBJ2-2; 10 bases fit TRBD2. This CDR3 is 16 amino acids long. J lost 5 bases, V lost 1 base, and 5 bases had no gene match. Germline-derived CDR1 and CDR2 are SGHNT and YYREEE (reference sequence). This chain's CDR3 is CASSLQRGGRTGELFF. The CDR3 DNA sequence: TGTGCCAGCAGCTTGCAGCGGGGGGGCCGGACCGGGGAGCTGTTTTTT.